This TCR beta chain was identified during a study of T cell changes during pregnancy in multiple sclerosis. CDR1 is SNHLY and CDR2 is FYNNEI in the germline V gene. This CDR3 contains 16 residues. The V gene end was trimmed by 6 bases and the J gene end by 0 bases; junction bases not matched to a gene: 6. Here immunoSEQ multiplex PCR was the method, and the copy in TCRdb shows in-frame clones only, minus some. In the table there are tens of thousands of clones, 90% of which are singletons. V gene TRBV2 combines with J gene TRBJ1-4; 8 nucleotides match TRBD1. The material sequenced was peripheral blood, taken in the second trimester of pregnancy. This TCR was sampled from a female donor in good health, enrolled as a control in a pregnancy study. The CDR3 nucleotides are TGTGCCAGCAGCGTCGGACAGGGCGCAACTAATGAAAAACTGTTTTTT. It is translated as CASSVGQGATNEKLFF.